This T cell receptor beta chain is drawn from a study of T cells after posttransplantation cyclophosphamide. Study-level findings and limits: Later post-transplant blood repertoires were often dominated by donor CD8+ memory clones. Tissue-infiltrating T cells from skin or gut overlapped little with blood T cells. TRB clonality was highly associated with recipient CMV seropositivity and reactivation.

This CDR3 is built from 13 residues. The germline V and J ends were trimmed by 7 bases and 2 bases, with 9 bases remaining between them. CDR1 SEHNR and CDR2 FQNEAQ come from the germline V gene (reference sequence). The method was immunoSEQ multiplex PCR; TCRdb's version includes in-frame clones alone and lacks a portion of them. Among tens of thousands of clones listed, 85% to 95% were seen once. This clone occurred a few times. Its antigen is still unknown. The J gene is TRBJ2-1, the V gene TRBV7-9, with D unclear. This sequence was found in a woman aged 45-60 years in good health and a related stem cell transplant donor. The sequencing sample was made of PBMCs. The CDR3: CASTPTAYNEQFF. The CDR3, as DNA: TGTGCCAGCACCCCGACTGCCTACAATGAGCAGTTCTTC.